This T cell receptor beta chain came from a study of cytomegalovirus exposure and HLA in healthy donors. Study-wide results and caveats: Per a prior analysis, the majority of TCR beta V segments were productive roughly 90% or roughly 30% of the time. Among the sequence variants, a highly shared cluster was likely an artifact of sequencing. TCR beta V- and J-gene trimming, according to a later analysis, was linked to a missense DCLRE1C variant.

On this clone itself: Its specificity is unknown.

With 60 Vbeta and 13 Jbeta primers, the PCR was carried out. Per the study methods: Some 11 million of the roughly 80 million unique TCR beta chains counted in a later analysis were shared. Libraries were prepared by immunoSEQ multiplex PCR; TCRdb keeps only in-frame clonotypes and omits some of them. That table gives V, J and clone size, and the DNA gave D and trimming. This table holds some 140,000 clones, 70% to 80% found once. This sequence originates from a man under 40 in good health and CMV-seropositive. Sequencing was carried out using PBMCs.

CDR3 in amino acids: CASSKGDRGVRNEQFF. CDR3 bases: TGTGCCAGTAGTAAAGGGGACAGGGGGGTGAGGAATGAGCAGTTCTTC. This sequence joins TRBV19 and TRBJ2-1, with 11 positions matching TRBD1. The V segment lost 4 bases and the J segment 7 bases; nucleotides outside the gene matches: 9. Germline V gene sequence: CDR1 LNHDA, CDR2 SQIVND (reference sequence). CDR3 length: 16 amino acids.